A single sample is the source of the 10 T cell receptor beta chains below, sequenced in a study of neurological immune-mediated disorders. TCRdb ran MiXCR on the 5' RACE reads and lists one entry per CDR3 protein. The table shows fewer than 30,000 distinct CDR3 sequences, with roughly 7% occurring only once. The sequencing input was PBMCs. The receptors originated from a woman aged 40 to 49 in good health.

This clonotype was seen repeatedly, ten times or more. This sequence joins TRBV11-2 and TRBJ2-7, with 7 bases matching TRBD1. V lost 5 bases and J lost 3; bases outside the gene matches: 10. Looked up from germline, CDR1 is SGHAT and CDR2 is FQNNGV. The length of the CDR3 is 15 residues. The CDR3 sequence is CASSERQGGDYEQYF. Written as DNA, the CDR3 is TGTGCCAGCAGCGAACGACAGGGTGGAGACTACGAGCAGTACTTC.

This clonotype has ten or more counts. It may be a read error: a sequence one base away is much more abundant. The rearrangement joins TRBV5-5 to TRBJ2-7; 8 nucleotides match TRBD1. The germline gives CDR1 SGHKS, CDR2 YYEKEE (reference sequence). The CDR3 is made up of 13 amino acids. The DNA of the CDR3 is TGTGTCAGCAGCTGGGGGACAGGTTACGAGCAGTACTTC. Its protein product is CVSSWGTGYEQYF.

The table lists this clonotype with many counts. In DNA, the CDR3 is TGTGCCAGCAGTCCATCTCGTGCGACAAATAGCGGGAGGGGGGAGACCCAGTACTTC. This sequence encodes CASSPSRATNSGRGETQYF. The chain couples TRBV28 to TRBJ2-5; 11 bases are shared with TRBD2. V trimming: 5 bases; J trimming: 5 bases; junction bases outside the gene matches: 19. CDR3 length: 19 residues. Germline V gene sequence: CDR1 MDHEN, CDR2 SYDVKM.

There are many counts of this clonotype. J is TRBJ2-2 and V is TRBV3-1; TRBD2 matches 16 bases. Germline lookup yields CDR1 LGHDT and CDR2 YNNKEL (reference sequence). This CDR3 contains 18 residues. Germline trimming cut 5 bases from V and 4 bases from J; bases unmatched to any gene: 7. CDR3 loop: CASSFEGLAGGGTGELFF. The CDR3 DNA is TGTGCCAGCAGCTTCGAGGGACTAGCGGGAGGGGGCACCGGGGAGCTGTTTTTT.

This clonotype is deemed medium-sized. DNA of the CDR3: TGCGCCAGCAGCTCCCGGGAGGGCACAGATACGCAGTATTTT. Translating gives CASSSREGTDTQYF. The chain combines TRBV5-1 with TRBJ2-3; TRBD2 matches 7 bases. The CDR3 consists of 14 residues. Germline V gene lookup returns CDR1 SGHRS and CDR2 YFSETQ. Unmatched junction bases numbered 2, after V lost 3 bases and J lost 1 base.

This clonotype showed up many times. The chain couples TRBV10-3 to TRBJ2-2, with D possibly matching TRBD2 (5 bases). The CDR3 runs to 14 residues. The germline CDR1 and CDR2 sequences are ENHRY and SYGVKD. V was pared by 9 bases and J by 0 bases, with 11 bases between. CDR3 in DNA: TGTGCCATGGCGGGTACCGCGAACACCGGGGAGCTGTTTTTT. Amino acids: CAMAGTANTGELFF.

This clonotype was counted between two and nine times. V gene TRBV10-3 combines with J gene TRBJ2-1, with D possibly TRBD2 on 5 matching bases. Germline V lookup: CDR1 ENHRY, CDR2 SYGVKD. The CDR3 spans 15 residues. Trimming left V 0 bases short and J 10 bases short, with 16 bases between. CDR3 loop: CAISESRDGPGEQFF. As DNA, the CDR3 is TGTGCCATCAGTGAGTCGAGGGATGGGCCGGGGGAGCAGTTCTTC.

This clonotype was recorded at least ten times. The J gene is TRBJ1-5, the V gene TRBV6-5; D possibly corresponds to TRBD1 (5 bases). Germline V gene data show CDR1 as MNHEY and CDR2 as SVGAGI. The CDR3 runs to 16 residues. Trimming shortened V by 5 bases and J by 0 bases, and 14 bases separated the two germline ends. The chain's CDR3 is CASSRVGGNSNQPQHF. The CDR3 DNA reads TGTGCCAGCAGTCGGGTGGGGGGGAATAGCAATCAGCCCCAGCATTTT.

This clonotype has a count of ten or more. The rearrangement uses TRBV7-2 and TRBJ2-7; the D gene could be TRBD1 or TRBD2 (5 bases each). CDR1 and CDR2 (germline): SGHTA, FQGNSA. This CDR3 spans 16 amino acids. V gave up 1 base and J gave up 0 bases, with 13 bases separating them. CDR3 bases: TGTGCCAGCAGCTTAGGTTGGGACCCGTCCTCCTACGAGCAGTACTTC. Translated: CASSLGWDPSSYEQYF.

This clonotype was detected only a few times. CDR3 in DNA: TGCAGTGCTAAGAAGCGGAGCTCCTACGAGCAGTACTTC. Translating gives CSAKKRSSYEQYF. This chain joins TRBV20-1 and TRBJ2-7; perhaps TRBD2 as D (5 bases). Looked up from germline, CDR1 is DFQATT and CDR2 is SNEGSKA (reference sequence). Trimming stripped 4 bases from V and 0 bases from J, with 10 bases between. This CDR3 has 13 amino acids.